This T cell receptor beta chain derives from a study of identical twins. The CDR3 is made up of 18 amino acids. Germline V CDR1 and CDR2: SGHRS, YFSETQ. TCRdb reanalysed the 5' RACE reads using MiXCR and keeps one entry per CDR3 protein. The repertoire holds 1.5 million to 2 million distinct CDR3 sequences, with roughly a third as singletons. The chain has TRBV5-1 and TRBJ2-1; TRBD2 aligns across 13 bases. The DNA end lines up better with TRBJ2-7; the J call may be wrong. This TCR came from a newborn girl in good health. The sequenced sample consisted of cord blood. CDR3 in amino acids: CASIPYTSGGASYNEQYF. Written as DNA, the CDR3 is TGCGCCAGCATCCCCTATACTAGCGGGGGGGCCTCCTACAATGAGCAGTACTTC.